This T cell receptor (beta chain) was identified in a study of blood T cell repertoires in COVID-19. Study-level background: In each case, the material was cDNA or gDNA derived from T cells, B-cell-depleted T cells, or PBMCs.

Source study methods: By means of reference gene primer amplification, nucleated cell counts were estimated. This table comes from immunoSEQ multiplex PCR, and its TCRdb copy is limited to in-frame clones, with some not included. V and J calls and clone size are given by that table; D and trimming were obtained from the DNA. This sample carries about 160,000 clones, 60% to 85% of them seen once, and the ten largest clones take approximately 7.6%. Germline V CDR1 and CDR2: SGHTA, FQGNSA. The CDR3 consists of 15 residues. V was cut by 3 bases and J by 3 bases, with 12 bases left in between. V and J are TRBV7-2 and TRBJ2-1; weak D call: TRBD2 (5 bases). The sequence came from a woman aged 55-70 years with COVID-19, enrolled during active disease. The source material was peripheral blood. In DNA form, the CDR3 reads TGTGCCAGCAGCTTGTCTAGCTCCCTCTACAATGAGCAGTTCTTC. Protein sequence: CASSLSSSLYNEQFF.